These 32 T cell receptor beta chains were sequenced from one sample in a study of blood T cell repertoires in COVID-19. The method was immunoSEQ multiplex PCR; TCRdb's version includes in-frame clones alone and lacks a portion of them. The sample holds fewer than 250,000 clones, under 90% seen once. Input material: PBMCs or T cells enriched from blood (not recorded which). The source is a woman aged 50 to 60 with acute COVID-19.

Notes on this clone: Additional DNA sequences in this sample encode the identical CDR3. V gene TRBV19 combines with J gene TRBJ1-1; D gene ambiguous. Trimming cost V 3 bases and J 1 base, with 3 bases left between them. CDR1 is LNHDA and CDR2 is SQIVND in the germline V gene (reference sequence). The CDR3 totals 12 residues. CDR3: CASSMANTEAFF. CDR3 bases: TGTGCCAGTAGTATGGCGAACACTGAAGCTTTCTTT.

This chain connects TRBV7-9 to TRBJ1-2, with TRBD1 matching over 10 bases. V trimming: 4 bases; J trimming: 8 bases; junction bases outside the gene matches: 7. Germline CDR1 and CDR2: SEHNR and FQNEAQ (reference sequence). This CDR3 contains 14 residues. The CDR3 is CASSWDRGAFGYTF. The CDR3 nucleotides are TGTGCCAGCAGCTGGGACAGGGGAGCCTTCGGCTACACCTTC.

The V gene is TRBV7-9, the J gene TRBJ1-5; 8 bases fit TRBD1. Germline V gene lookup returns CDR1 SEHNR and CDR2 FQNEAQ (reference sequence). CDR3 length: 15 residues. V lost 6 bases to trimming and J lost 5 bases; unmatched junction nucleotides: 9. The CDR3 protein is CASSFGQGRDQPQHF. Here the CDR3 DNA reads TGTGCCAGCAGTTTTGGACAGGGAAGGGATCAGCCCCAGCATTTT.

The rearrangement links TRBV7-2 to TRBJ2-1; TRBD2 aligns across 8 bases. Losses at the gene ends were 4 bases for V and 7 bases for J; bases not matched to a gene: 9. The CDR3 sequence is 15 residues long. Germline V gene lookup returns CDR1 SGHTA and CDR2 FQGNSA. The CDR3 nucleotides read TGTGCCAGCAGCTCAAAGGTAGCGGGAAGGAATGAGCAGTTCTTC. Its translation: CASSSKVAGRNEQFF.

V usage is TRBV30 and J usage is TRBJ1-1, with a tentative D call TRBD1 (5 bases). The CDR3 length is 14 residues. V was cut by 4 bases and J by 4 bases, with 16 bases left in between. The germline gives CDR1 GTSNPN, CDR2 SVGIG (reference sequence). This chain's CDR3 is CAWTSHLGGTEAFF. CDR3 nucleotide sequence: TGTGCCTGGACCTCCCATTTGGGGGGCACTGAAGCTTTCTTT.

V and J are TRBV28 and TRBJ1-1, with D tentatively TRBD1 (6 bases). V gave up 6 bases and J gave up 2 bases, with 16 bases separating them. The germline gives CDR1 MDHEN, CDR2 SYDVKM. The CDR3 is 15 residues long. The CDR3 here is CASRRFGQSNTEAFF. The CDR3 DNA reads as TGTGCCAGCAGACGATTCGGACAGTCAAACACTGAAGCTTTCTTT.

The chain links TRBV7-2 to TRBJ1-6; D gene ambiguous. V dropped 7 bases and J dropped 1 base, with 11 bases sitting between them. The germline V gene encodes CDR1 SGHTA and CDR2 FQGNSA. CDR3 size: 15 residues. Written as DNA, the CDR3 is TGTGCCAGCAAGCCCGGGGATTCCTATAATTCACCCCTCCACTTT. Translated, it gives CASKPGDSYNSPLHF.

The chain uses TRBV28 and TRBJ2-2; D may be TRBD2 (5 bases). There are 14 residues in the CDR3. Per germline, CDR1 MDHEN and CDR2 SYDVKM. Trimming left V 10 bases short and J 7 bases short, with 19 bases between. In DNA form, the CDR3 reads TGTGCCACACTCCTCCGGGGTGTTGGCGGGGAGCTGTTTTTT. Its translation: CATLLRGVGGELFF. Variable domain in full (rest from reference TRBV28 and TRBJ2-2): DVKVTQSSRYLVKRTGEKVFLECVQDMDHENMFWYRQDPGLGLRLIYFSYDVKMKEKGDIPEGYSVSREKKERFSLILESASTNQTSMYLCATLLRGVGGELFFGEGSRLTVL.

The CDR3 DNA reads TGCGCCAGCAGCCGGGACTCAACCTACGAGCAGTACTTC. It is translated as CASSRDSTYEQYF. The chain carries TRBV4-3 and TRBJ2-7; weak D call: TRBD2 (6 bases). Germline CDR1 and CDR2: LGHNA and YSLEER. V lost 4 bases and J lost 2, with 9 bases in between. The CDR3 sequence is 13 residues long.

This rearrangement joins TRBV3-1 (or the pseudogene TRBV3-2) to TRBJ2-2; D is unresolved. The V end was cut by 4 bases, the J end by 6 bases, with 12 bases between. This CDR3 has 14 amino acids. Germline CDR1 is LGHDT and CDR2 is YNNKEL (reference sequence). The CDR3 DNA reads TGTGCCAGCAGCCTGGTACCTAGTTCCGGGGAGCTGTTTTTT. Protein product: CASSLVPSSGELFF.

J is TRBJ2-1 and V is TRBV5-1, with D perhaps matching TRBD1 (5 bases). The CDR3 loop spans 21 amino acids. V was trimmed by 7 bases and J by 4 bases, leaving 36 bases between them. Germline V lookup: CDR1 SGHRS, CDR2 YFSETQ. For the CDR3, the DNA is TGCGCCAGCGGGGCAGGGCCCCTTAGAAAAGACCCACGTCGTTTATACAATGAGCAGTTCTTC. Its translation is CASGAGPLRKDPRRLYNEQFF.

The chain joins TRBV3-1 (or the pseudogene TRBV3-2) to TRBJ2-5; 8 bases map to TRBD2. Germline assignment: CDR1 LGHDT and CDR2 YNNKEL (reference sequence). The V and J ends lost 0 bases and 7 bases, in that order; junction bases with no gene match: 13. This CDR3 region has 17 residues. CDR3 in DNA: TGTGCCAGCAGCCAAGACCGGGGGGGCCATGATACTGGGACCCAGTACTTC. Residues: CASSQDRGGHDTGTQYF.

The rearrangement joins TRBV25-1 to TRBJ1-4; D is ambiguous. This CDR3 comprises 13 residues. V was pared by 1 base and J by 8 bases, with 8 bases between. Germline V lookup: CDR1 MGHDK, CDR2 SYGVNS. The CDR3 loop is CASSESGSEKLFF. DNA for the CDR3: TGTGCCAGCAGTGAATCGGGGTCGGAAAAACTGTTTTTT.

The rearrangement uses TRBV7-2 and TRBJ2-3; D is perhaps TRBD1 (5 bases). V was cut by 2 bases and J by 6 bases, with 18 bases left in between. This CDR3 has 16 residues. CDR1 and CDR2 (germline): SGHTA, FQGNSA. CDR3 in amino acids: CASSLSEGVPADTQYF. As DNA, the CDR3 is TGTGCCAGCAGCTTATCGGAAGGGGTTCCGGCGGATACGCAGTATTTT.

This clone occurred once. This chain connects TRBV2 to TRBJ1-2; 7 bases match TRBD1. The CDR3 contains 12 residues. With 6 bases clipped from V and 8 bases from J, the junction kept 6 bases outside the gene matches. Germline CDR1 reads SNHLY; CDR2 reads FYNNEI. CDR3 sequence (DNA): TGTGCCAGCAGAGGTAACAGGGGCGGCTACACCTTC. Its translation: CASRGNRGGYTF.

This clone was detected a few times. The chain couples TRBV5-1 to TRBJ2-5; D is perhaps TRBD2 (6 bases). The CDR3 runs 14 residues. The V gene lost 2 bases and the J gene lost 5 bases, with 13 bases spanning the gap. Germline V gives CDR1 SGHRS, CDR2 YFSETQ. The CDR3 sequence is CASSFSTGVETQYF. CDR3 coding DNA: TGCGCCAGCAGCTTCTCTACGGGGGTGGAGACCCAGTACTTC.

The CDR3 nucleotides read TGCGCCAGCAGCCAATACCCCGTAGGGGAACCCTCCTACGAGCAGTACTTC. Translation: CASSQYPVGEPSYEQYF. The chain has TRBV4-1 and TRBJ2-7, with a possible D match to TRBD1 (5 bases). With 2 bases removed from V and 0 bases from J, the gap between germline ends came to 17 bases. The germline CDR1 and CDR2 sequences are MGHRA and YSYEKL. This CDR3 is built from 17 residues.

Written as DNA, the CDR3 is TGTGCCAGCAGCTTGGTGGACACCTTGAACACTGAAGCTTTCTTT. Its translation: CASSLVDTLNTEAFF. This chain joins TRBV5-8 and TRBJ1-1; D perhaps matches TRBD1 (5 bases). Germline V gene sequence: CDR1 SGHTS, CDR2 YDEGEE. V was shortened by 0 bases and J by 0 bases, with 9 bases between the two germline ends. The CDR3 is made up of 15 amino acids.

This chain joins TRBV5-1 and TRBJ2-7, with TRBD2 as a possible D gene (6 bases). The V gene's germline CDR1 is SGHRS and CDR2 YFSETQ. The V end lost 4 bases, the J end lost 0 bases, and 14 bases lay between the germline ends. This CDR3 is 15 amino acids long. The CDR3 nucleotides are TGCGCCAGCAGCCTGACCGGGGGAAACTCCTACGAGCAGTACTTC. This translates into CASSLTGGNSYEQYF.

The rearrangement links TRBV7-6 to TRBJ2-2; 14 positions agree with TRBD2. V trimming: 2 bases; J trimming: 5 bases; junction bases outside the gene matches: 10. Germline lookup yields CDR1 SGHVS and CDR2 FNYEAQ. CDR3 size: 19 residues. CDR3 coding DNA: TGTGCCAGCAGCTTATTATTCGGGACTAGCGGGAGTGGGACCGGGGAGCTGTTTTTT. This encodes CASSLLFGTSGSGTGELFF.

This CDR3 is CAIHRENTEAFF. The CDR3 nucleotides read TGTGCCATCCACAGGGAGAACACTGAAGCTTTCTTT. V gene TRBV28 combines with J gene TRBJ1-1, with D perhaps matching TRBD1 (6 bases). The V end was cut by 10 bases, the J end by 1 base, with 10 bases between. The CDR3 sequence is 12 residues long. The V gene's germline CDR1 is MDHEN and CDR2 SYDVKM.

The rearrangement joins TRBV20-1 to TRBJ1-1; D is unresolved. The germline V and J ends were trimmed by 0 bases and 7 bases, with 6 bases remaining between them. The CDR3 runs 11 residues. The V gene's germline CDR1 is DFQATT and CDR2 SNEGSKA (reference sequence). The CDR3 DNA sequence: TGCAGTGCTAGAGATCAGAATGAAGCTTTCTTT. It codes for CSARDQNEAFF.

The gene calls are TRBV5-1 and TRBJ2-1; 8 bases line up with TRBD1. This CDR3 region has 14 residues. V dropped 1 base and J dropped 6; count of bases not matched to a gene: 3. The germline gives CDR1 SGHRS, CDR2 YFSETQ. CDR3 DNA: TGCGCCAGCAGCTTGACAGGGGGGATCAATGAGCAGTTCTTC. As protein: CASSLTGGINEQFF. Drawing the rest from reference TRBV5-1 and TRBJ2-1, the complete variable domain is KAGVTQTPRYLIKTRGQQVTLSCSPISGHRSVSWYQQTPGQGLQFLFEYFSETQRNKGNFPGRFSGRQFSNSRSEMNVSTLELGDSALYLCASSLTGGINEQFFGPGTRLTVL.

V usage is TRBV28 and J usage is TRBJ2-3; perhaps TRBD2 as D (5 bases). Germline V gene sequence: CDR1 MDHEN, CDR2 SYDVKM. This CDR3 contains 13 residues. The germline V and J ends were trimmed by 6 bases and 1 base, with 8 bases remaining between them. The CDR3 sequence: CASRRRGTDTQYF. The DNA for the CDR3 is TGTGCCAGCAGGCGGCGGGGCACAGATACGCAGTATTTT.

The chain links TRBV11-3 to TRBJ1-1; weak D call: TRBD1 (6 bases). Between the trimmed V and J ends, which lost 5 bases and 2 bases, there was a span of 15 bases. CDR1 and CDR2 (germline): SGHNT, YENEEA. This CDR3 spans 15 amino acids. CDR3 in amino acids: CASSQGDNINTEAFF. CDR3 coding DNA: TGTGCCAGCAGCCAAGGGGACAATATAAACACTGAAGCTTTCTTT.

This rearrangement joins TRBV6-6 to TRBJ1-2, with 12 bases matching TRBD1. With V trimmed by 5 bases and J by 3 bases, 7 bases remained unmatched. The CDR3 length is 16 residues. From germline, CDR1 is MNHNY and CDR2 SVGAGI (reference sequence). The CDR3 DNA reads TGTGCCAGCAGTGTGGGGACAGGGGGCGCGGACTATGGCTACACCTTC. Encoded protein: CASSVGTGGADYGYTF.

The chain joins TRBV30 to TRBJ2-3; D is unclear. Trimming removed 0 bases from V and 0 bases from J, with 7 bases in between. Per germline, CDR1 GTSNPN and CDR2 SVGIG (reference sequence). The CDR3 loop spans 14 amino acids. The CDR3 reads CAWSVGFSTDTQYF. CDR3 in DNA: TGTGCCTGGAGTGTCGGGTTTAGCACAGATACGCAGTATTTT. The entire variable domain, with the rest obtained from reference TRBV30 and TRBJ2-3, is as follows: SQTIHQWPATLVQPVGSPLSLECTVEGTSNPNLYWYRQAAGRGLQLLFYSVGIGQISSEVPQNLSASRPQDRQFILSSKKLLLSDSGFYLCAWSVGFSTDTQYFGPGTRLTVL.

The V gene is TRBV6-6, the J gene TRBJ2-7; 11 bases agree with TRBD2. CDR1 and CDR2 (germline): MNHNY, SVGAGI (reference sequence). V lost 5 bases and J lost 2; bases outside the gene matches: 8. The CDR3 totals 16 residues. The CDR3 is CASSTPRLAGTYEQYF. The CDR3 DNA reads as TGTGCCAGCAGTACCCCTCGACTAGCGGGAACCTACGAGCAGTACTTC.

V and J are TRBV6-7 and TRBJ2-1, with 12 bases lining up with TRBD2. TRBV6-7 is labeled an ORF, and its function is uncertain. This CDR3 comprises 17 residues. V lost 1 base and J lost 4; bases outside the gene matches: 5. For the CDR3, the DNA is TGTGCCAGCAGTTACTTTAGGACTAGCGGGACTTACAATGAGCAGTTCTTC. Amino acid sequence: CASSYFRTSGTYNEQFF.

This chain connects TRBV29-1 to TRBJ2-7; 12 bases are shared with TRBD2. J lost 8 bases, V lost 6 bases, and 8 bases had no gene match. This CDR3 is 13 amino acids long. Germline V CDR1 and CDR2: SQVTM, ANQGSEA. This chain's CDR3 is CSVTSGGSTKQYF. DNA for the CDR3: TGCAGCGTGACTAGCGGGGGATCTACGAAGCAGTACTTC.

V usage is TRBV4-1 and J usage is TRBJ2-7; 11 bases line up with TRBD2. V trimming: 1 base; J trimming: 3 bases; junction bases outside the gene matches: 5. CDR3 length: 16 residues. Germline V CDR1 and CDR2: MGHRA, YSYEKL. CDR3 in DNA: TGCGCCAGCAGCCAAGGCCTAGCGGGGGGAATCTACGAGCAGTACTTC. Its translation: CASSQGLAGGIYEQYF.

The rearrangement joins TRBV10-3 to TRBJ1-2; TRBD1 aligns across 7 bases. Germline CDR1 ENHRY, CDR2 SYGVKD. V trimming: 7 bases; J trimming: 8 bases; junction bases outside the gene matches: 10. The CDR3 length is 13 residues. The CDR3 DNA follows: TGTGCCATCAACGAAAACAGGGGAGACGGCTACACCTTC. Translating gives CAINENRGDGYTF.